This T cell receptor beta chain comes out of a study of blood T cell repertoires in COVID-19. Here immunoSEQ multiplex PCR was the method, and the copy in TCRdb shows in-frame clones only, minus some. The sample has under 300,000 clones, about nine tenths seen once; the top ten hold less than 3%. The CDR3 has 14 residues. Trimming removed 0 bases from V and 5 bases from J; junction bases left unmatched: 3. The V gene's germline CDR1 is SGDLS and CDR2 YYNGEE. The sequence derives from a woman under 40 with active or convalescent COVID-19. Material for sequencing was peripheral blood. This rearrangement joins TRBV9 to TRBJ2-7, with 9 bases identical to TRBD2. CDR3 sequence reads: CASSVGLAANEQYF. CDR3 in DNA: TGTGCCAGCAGCGTAGGACTAGCGGCAAACGAGCAGTACTTC.